The sequence of this TCR beta chain was determined in a study of blood T cell repertoires in COVID-19. V lost 6 bases to trimming and J lost 6 bases, with 11 bases between them. The CDR3 contains 13 residues. Germline-derived CDR1 and CDR2 are MNHNY and SVGAGI (reference sequence). The method was immunoSEQ multiplex PCR; TCRdb's version includes in-frame clones alone and lacks a portion of them. The sample has around 290,000 clones, about 89% seen once. The sequence derives from a woman aged 25 to 39 with COVID-19, enrolled during active disease. J is TRBJ2-2 and V is TRBV6-6; TRBD1 is a possible D gene (5 bases). Sequencing used peripheral blood. CDR3 coding DNA: TGTGCCAGCAGCCCCACAGGCCCCGGGGAGCTGTTTTTT. Its translation is CASSPTGPGELFF.